This T cell receptor beta chain came from a study of CD8 T cells in ankylosing spondylitis. Study findings and constraints: Certain motif variants had earlier been reported in reactive arthritis synovial fluid and blood. Seemingly characteristic of ankylosing spondylitis blood was a TCR beta motif consisting of eight highly homologous variants.

This clonotype was counted many times. Its antigen is unidentified. TCRdb re-analysed the 5' RACE reads in MiXCR, keeping a single row per CDR3 protein. This table has about 750,000 distinct CDR3 sequences, 19% appearing once. CDR1 and CDR2 (germline): MNHNS, SASEGT. The trim removed 4 bases at V and 7 bases at J, leaving 7 bases unmatched. The CDR3 has 16 residues. The clonotype comes from a male donor with ankylosing spondylitis. Sequencing used blood, either unsorted or a sorted T cell fraction (not recorded which). This chain connects TRBV6-1 to TRBJ1-6; 10 bases are shared with TRBD1. CDR3 residues: CASSAVDRGQNSPLHF. CDR3 DNA: TGTGCCAGCAGTGCCGTCGACAGGGGGCAAAATTCACCCCTCCACTTT.